A single sample is the source of the 22 T cell receptor beta chains below, sequenced in a study of siplizumab effects on memory and regulatory T cells. Only in-frame clones appear in the TCRdb table, and some are missing; sequencing was by immunoSEQ multiplex PCR. The sample lists over 90,000 clones, more than 85% occurring once. The sequenced sample consisted of CD4+ T cells sorted from blood. These TCRs come from a human donor in good health.

J is TRBJ2-6 and V is TRBV21-1; TRBD2, the D gene given by the table, was not confirmed from the DNA. TRBV21-1 is assigned pseudogene status. The CDR3 covers 18 residues. CDR3 coding DNA: TGTGCCAGCACCACGGGGGGCATAGAAGTCCCTGGGGCCAACGTCCTGACTTTC. This sequence encodes CASTTGGIEVPGANVLTF.

The chain uses TRBV5-1 and TRBJ2-1; possibly TRBD2 for D (5 bases). This CDR3 has 18 amino acids. The V end lost 0 bases, the J end lost 0 bases, and 16 bases lay between the germline ends. Germline V gene lookup returns CDR1 SGHRS and CDR2 YFSETQ. CDR3 sequence: CASSLVTGIGSSYNEQFF. CDR3 in DNA: TGCGCCAGCAGCTTGGTTACCGGGATAGGGAGCTCCTACAATGAGCAGTTCTTC.

V usage is TRBV19 and J usage is TRBJ2-2; TRBD2 might be the D (6 bases). The ends were cut back, 7 bases at V and 7 bases at J, with 16 bases in the middle. Germline assignment: CDR1 LNHDA and CDR2 SQIVND (reference sequence). The CDR3 has 14 amino acids. The CDR3 protein is CASTPPGDIGELFF. CDR3 bases: TGTGCCAGTACCCCACCGGGGGATATCGGGGAGCTGTTTTTT.

The CDR3 sequence is CASAGRPSTPYEQYF. The CDR3, as DNA: TGTGCCAGCGCAGGTCGCCCCTCTACCCCCTACGAGCAGTACTTC. This chain joins TRBV28 and TRBJ2-7, with D unclear. Looked up from germline, CDR1 is MDHEN and CDR2 is SYDVKM. CDR3 length: 15 residues. With 8 bases removed from V and 2 bases from J, the gap between germline ends came to 19 bases.

J is TRBJ1-1 and V is TRBV15; D unclear. CDR3 length equals 14 residues. V shed 2 bases and J shed 4 bases, with 11 bases lying between them. Germline lookup yields CDR1 LNHNV and CDR2 YYDKDF (reference sequence). The CDR3: CATSRNTQGTEAFF. DNA of the CDR3: TGTGCCACCAGCAGAAACACCCAAGGCACTGAAGCTTTCTTT.

The chain couples TRBV5-1 to TRBJ1-1; maybe TRBD1 (5 bases). The CDR3 is 15 amino acids. V lost 0 bases to trimming and J lost 1 base, with 10 bases between them. CDR1 SGHRS and CDR2 YFSETQ come from the germline V gene. CDR3 region: CASSLVGGGNTEAFF. In DNA form, the CDR3 reads TGCGCCAGCAGCTTGGTTGGGGGTGGGAACACTGAAGCTTTCTTT.

The chain recombines TRBV6-5 with TRBJ1-5; D call uncertain. The V end lost 7 bases, the J end lost 7 bases, and 14 bases lay between the germline ends. This CDR3 comprises 13 residues. Germline loops: CDR1 MNHEY, CDR2 SVGAGI. In DNA, the CDR3 is TGTGCCAGCAATCCAGGAGTCGGCCAGCCCCAGCATTTT. Its protein is CASNPGVGQPQHF.

The chain joins TRBV28 to TRBJ2-7, with 8 bases aligning to TRBD1. V lost 7 bases to trimming and J lost 3 bases; unmatched junction nucleotides: 8. The length of the CDR3 is 14 residues. Germline lookup yields CDR1 MDHEN and CDR2 SYDVKM. The CDR3 DNA follows: TGTGCCAGCACTCGACCGGGACAGGTCTACGAGCAGTACTTC. Its translation is CASTRPGQVYEQYF. Full variable domain (outside the CDR3, taken from reference TRBV28 and TRBJ2-7): DVKVTQSSRYLVKRTGEKVFLECVQDMDHENMFWYRQDPGLGLRLIYFSYDVKMKEKGDIPEGYSVSREKKERFSLILESASTNQTSMYLCASTRPGQVYEQYFGPGTRLTVT.

The CDR3 region is CASSHWTSGKDNEQFF. CDR3 nucleotides: TGTGCCAGCAGCCATTGGACTAGCGGGAAAGACAATGAGCAGTTCTTC. The V gene is TRBV7-8, the J gene TRBJ2-1; 12 bases line up with TRBD2. The V gene's germline CDR1 is SGHVS and CDR2 FQNEAQ. V lost 5 bases to trimming and J lost 5 bases; unmatched junction nucleotides: 7. CDR3 size: 16 residues.

The DNA of the CDR3 is TGTGCCAGCAGTTCACTACAGGGCTCCTCTGGAAACACCATATATTTT. Translation: CASSSLQGSSGNTIYF. The rearrangement uses TRBV28 and TRBJ1-3, with D maybe TRBD1 (6 bases). V was clipped by 4 bases and J by 0 bases, with 13 bases between them. This CDR3 region has 16 residues. Germline CDR1 MDHEN, CDR2 SYDVKM. Supplemented by reference TRBV28 and TRBJ1-3, the full variable domain reads DVKVTQSSRYLVKRTGEKVFLECVQDMDHENMFWYRQDPGLGLRLIYFSYDVKMKEKGDIPEGYSVSREKKERFSLILESASTNQTSMYLCASSSLQGSSGNTIYFGEGSWLTVV.

J is TRBJ1-1 and V is TRBV15; D uncertain. The CDR3 covers 15 residues. CDR1 and CDR2 from the germline V gene are LNHNV and YYDKDF (reference sequence). V was cut by 0 bases and J by 4 bases, with 12 bases left in between. CDR3 coding DNA: TGTGCCACCAGCAGAGATAGGGTAGCGAGCACTGAAGCTTTCTTT. It is translated as CATSRDRVASTEAFF.

The chain couples TRBV5-1 to TRBJ2-3; 11 bases are a match to TRBD2. Germline CDR1 and CDR2: SGHRS and YFSETQ. V lost 9 bases and J lost 0; bases outside the gene matches: 6. This CDR3 comprises 15 residues. Written as DNA, the CDR3 is TGCGCCACCGGGACTAGCGGAGAAAGCACAGATACGCAGTATTTT. It yields the protein CATGTSGESTDTQYF.

This chain joins TRBV5-4 and TRBJ2-4; tentatively, D is TRBD2 (5 bases). This CDR3 is built from 14 residues. Germline assignment: CDR1 SGHNT and CDR2 YYREEE (reference sequence). V was cut by 7 bases and J by 0 bases, with 11 bases left in between. The CDR3 region has the DNA TGTGCCAGCCGGGATAACCTAGCCAAAAACATTCAGTACTTC. Amino acids: CASRDNLAKNIQYF.

The chain has TRBV11-2 and TRBJ1-6, with 10 bases lining up with TRBD1. Trimming at V came to 5 bases and at J to 10 bases, leaving 8 bases not matched to a gene. The CDR3 totals 15 residues. Germline values: CDR1 SGHAT, CDR2 FQNNGV. The CDR3 DNA reads TGTGCCAGCAGCCTCTTCGACAGGGGGCTATCACCCCTCCACTTT. This encodes CASSLFDRGLSPLHF.

J is TRBJ1-2 and V is TRBV2; 10 positions agree with TRBD1. CDR1 and CDR2 from the germline V gene are SNHLY and FYNNEI. With 4 bases clipped from V and 4 bases from J, the junction kept 0 bases outside the gene matches. This CDR3 contains 13 residues. The CDR3 loop reads CASSGDRGYGYTF. The CDR3 nucleotides read TGTGCCAGCAGTGGGGACAGGGGCTATGGCTACACCTTC.

The V call is TRBV5-1, the J call TRBJ2-7; the D call may be TRBD1 or TRBD2 (6 bases each). Per the germline V gene, CDR1 is SGHRS and CDR2 is YFSETQ. The V gene lost 3 bases and the J gene lost 3 bases, with 10 bases spanning the gap. The CDR3 loop spans 13 amino acids. CDR3 DNA: TGCGCCAGCAGCTCGGGGGCGTACTACGAGCAGTACTTC. Translating it yields CASSSGAYYEQYF.

The CDR3 protein is CASRQKPGQGAGYTF. CDR3 DNA sequence: TGTGCCAGCAGACAAAAGCCGGGACAGGGGGCCGGCTACACCTTC. This chain links TRBV2 with TRBJ1-2, with 12 bases aligning to TRBD1. V dropped 6 bases and J dropped 8; count of bases not matched to a gene: 10. The CDR3 is 15 amino acids. CDR1 and CDR2 (germline): SNHLY, FYNNEI. Supplemented by reference TRBV2 and TRBJ1-2, the full variable domain reads EPEVTQTPSHQVTQMGQEVILRCVPISNHLYFYWYRQILGQKVEFLVSFYNNEISEKSEIFDDQFSVERPDGSNFTLKIRSTKLEDSAMYFCASRQKPGQGAGYTFGSGTRLTVV.

This clone appeared once. The chain joins TRBV7-9 to TRBJ2-7; 11 bases agree with TRBD2. The length of the CDR3 is 16 residues. Germline V gene data show CDR1 as SEHNR and CDR2 as FQNEAQ (reference sequence). Losses at the gene ends were 4 bases for V and 3 bases for J; bases not matched to a gene: 8. CDR3: CASSSLRLAGNYEQYF. DNA of the CDR3: TGTGCCAGCAGCTCACTGCGACTAGCGGGGAACTACGAGCAGTACTTC.

Only one count was recorded for this clone. CDR3 region: CASSLAARYEQYF. CDR3 DNA: TGCGCCAGCAGCTTGGCCGCGAGATACGAGCAGTACTTC. This rearrangement joins TRBV5-1 to TRBJ2-7; D gene unclear. The CDR3 consists of 13 residues. V was shortened by 0 bases and J by 4 bases, with 8 bases between the two germline ends. From germline, CDR1 is SGHRS and CDR2 YFSETQ. The entire variable domain, with the rest obtained from reference TRBV5-1 and TRBJ2-7, is as follows: KAGVTQTPRYLIKTRGQQVTLSCSPISGHRSVSWYQQTPGQGLQFLFEYFSETQRNKGNFPGRFSGRQFSNSRSEMNVSTLELGDSALYLCASSLAARYEQYFGPGTRLTVT.

The chain employs TRBV7-3 and TRBJ2-3; no reliable D call. The CDR3 runs 13 residues. V was trimmed by 1 base and J by 3 bases, leaving 5 bases between them. Germline CDR1 SGHTA, CDR2 FQGTGA. In DNA form, the CDR3 reads TGTGCCAGCAGCTTAAAAGTGACAGATACGCAGTATTTT. Translated: CASSLKVTDTQYF.

The table lists this clone with a count of one. V usage is TRBV12-2 and J usage is TRBJ2-7; TRBD2 reflects the table's D call only, with no check against the DNA. TRBV12-2 is listed as a pseudogene. The CDR3 covers 16 residues. The CDR3 region is CASRLSVGTTHYEQYF. CDR3 sequence (DNA): TGTGCAAGTCGCTTATCGGTAGGGACTACACACTACGAGCAGTACTTC.

Notes on this clone: In the same sample, other DNA sequences code for this CDR3. The chain uses TRBV7-2 and TRBJ2-7, with 9 bases lining up with TRBD1. This CDR3 spans 15 amino acids. V lost 4 bases to trimming and J lost 2 bases; unmatched junction nucleotides: 6. Germline assignment: CDR1 SGHTA and CDR2 FQGNSA. CDR3 region: CASSSQGQGPYEQYF. CDR3 nucleotide sequence: TGTGCCAGCAGCTCTCAGGGACAGGGCCCCTACGAGCAGTACTTC.